The present T cell receptor (beta chain) was sequenced within a study of blood T cell repertoires in COVID-19. TCRdb keeps only in-frame clones here, not all; method: immunoSEQ multiplex PCR. The sample carries over 70,000 clones, 65% to 85% recorded once. The CDR3 totals 16 residues. This clone was seen once. V is TRBV21-1 and J is TRBJ2-1; no check of the table's D call, TRBD2, against the DNA was made. TRBV21-1 is shown as a pseudogene. The TCR comes from a woman aged 60-70 years with acute or convalescent COVID-19. Sequencing was done on a sample of peripheral blood. In DNA, the CDR3 is TGTGCCAGCAGCACCACTAGCGGGAGAGCCCACAATGAGCAGTTCTTC. This encodes CASSTTSGRAHNEQFF.